The present T cell receptor (beta chain) was sequenced within a study of a mutant IDH1 vaccine in newly diagnosed glioma (dated by TCRdb to 2020 to 2022). Background for the entire study: Patients were given eight vaccinations, in weeks 1, 3, 5, 7, 11, 15, 19 and 23, which matched visits V03 through V10. Vaccination was initiated 4-6 weeks after radiotherapy alone, or concurrently with temozolomide cycles in the chemotherapy-containing groups. Of the approximately 35 treated patients, approximately 62% were male and 37.5% were female, and a mean age of around 40 years was recorded. For exploratory analyses, 25 to 30 treated patients had longitudinal TCRB deep sequencing done wherever samples were available. Before enrollment, patients had received standard therapy of radiotherapy alone, temozolomide alone, or radiochemotherapy with temozolomide; most received the combination. Peripheral blood was drawn at six visits: V03 (baseline), V05, V07, V10, V12 and V13. Results the study describes overall, beyond this receptor: Vaccine-induced immune responses across multiple MHC alleles were detected in about 93% of patients. Pseudoprogression seemed to be unrelated to changes in the top peripheral T cell clonotypes found by TCRB sequencing. The authors noted that analyses of patient blood samples could not be reproduced because of sample limitations. Selection of PBMC samples for TCRB deep sequencing was based on availability.

In the paper's terms, the time point label means: week 5, during vaccination. Each vaccine dose was 300 ug of a 20-mer mutant IDH1 peptide in Montanide, given subcutaneously with topical imiquimod. Donors had newly diagnosed WHO grade 3 or 4 IDH1-mutant astrocytomas with loss of nuclear ATRX. The samples were drawn from NOA16, a multicentre, single-arm, open-label phase I trial in Germany that tested a mutant IDH1 peptide vaccine in humans for the first time. Genomic DNA for TCRB sequencing was isolated from EDTA blood with the DNeasy Blood and Tissue Kit. Libraries were made using the immunoSEQ multiplex PCR assay. The hsTCRB Kit was used according to the manufacturer's protocol to amplify rearranged TCR beta chain sequences. TCRB libraries were sequenced on an Illumina MiSeq. The authors processed their data as follows. The kit vendor's proprietary platform handled demultiplexing, trimming and gene mapping. Here the immuneACCESS table is served through TCRdb, limited to in-frame sequences with V and J called. Missing clones are a known gap in these copies; in checked studies unresolved V genes cover under half, and the rest lacks a known reason. That table supplies the V and J calls and clone size; D and trimming were determined from the DNA. Here the sample has some 37,000 clones; around three quarters occur a single time. Of the sample, 5.5% is held by the ten largest clones.

About this clone itself: The antigen it binds to is not known. No per-base quality is available; no much larger clone lies one base away.

The CDR3 measures 14 amino acids from cysteine to phenylalanine. Of the read, only the CDR3 DNA is kept; its 42 bases are in frame from base 1. The germline V gene yields SGHVS for CDR1 and FQNEAQ for CDR2. V is shortened by 5 bases, J by 2 bases, and the region joining them spans 12 bases. The sequence was obtained from a man in his forties with glioma. The V and J segments used are TRBV7-8 and TRBJ1-1; no D segment can be confidently identified. Sequencing was performed on PBMCs, taken from a glioma patient whose treatment included an IDH1 peptide vaccine. In nucleotides, the sequence is TGTGCCAGCAGCCCGACTGAATTAAACACTGAAGCTTTCTTT. The resulting protein is CASSPTELNTEAFF.